Following are 32 T cell receptor beta chains from one sample sequenced in a study of T-cell memory formation after mild COVID-19. TCRdb passed the 5' RACE reads through MiXCR, listing each CDR3 protein once. The data show 25,000 to 35,000 distinct CDR3 sequences, with around 7% seen just once and roughly 15% held by the top ten. Sequencing was done on a sample of PBMCs or a T cell subset sorted from them (not recorded which). The origin of the receptors is an adult woman who had mild COVID-19 (a few samples of this study predate the infection). Cell type and time point are not known.

This clonotype was found many times. This chain uses TRBV6-2 or TRBV6-3 with TRBJ2-1; 7 bases are shared with TRBD1. CDR1 and CDR2 (germline): MNHEY, SVGEGT. CDR3 length equals 16 residues. Germline trimming cut 5 bases from V and 0 bases from J; bases unmatched to any gene: 7. In nucleotides, the CDR3 is TGTGCCAGCAGTAAGACAGGGTGGAGCTCCTACAATGAGCAGTTCTTC. Translating gives CASSKTGWSSYNEQFF.

This clonotype was observed a handful of times. This rearrangement joins TRBV6-6 to TRBJ2-7, with 7 bases matching TRBD1. The CDR3 is made up of 15 amino acids. The V and J ends lost 7 bases and 1 base, in that order; junction bases with no gene match: 10. Per the germline V gene, CDR1 is MNHNY and CDR2 is SVGAGI (reference sequence). CDR3 region: CASNFRQGSSYEQYF. The CDR3 DNA is TGTGCCAGCAATTTTCGACAGGGAAGTTCCTACGAGCAGTACTTC.

This clonotype was recorded many times. The genes are TRBV5-1 and TRBJ2-1; no firm D call. V was cut by 4 bases and J by 2 bases, with 13 bases left in between. The germline gives CDR1 SGHRS, CDR2 YFSETQ. The CDR3 contains 15 residues. The CDR3 loop is CASSVVRSAYNEQFF. In nucleotides, the CDR3 is TGCGCCAGCAGCGTCGTGAGGTCAGCCTACAATGAGCAGTTCTTC.

The chain combines TRBV6-6 with TRBJ1-1; D is uncertain. This CDR3 spans 15 amino acids. V was clipped by 2 bases and J by 4 bases, with 14 bases between them. CDR1 MNHNY and CDR2 SVGAGI come from the germline V gene (reference sequence). The CDR3 coding sequence is TGTGCCAGCAGTTACGGTGGCAAGGGCCTCACTGAAGCTTTCTTT. Translated: CASSYGGKGLTEAFF.

The sample holds many counts of this clonotype. This chain links TRBV7-8 with TRBJ2-7, with D possibly TRBD2 on 5 matching bases. With 5 bases removed from V and 7 bases from J, the gap between germline ends came to 12 bases. Germline V lookup: CDR1 SGHVS, CDR2 FQNEAQ. The length of the CDR3 is 12 residues. The CDR3 loop reads CASSPGSGEQYF. Written as DNA, the CDR3 is TGTGCCAGCAGCCCTGGGTCGGGGGAGCAGTACTTC.

This clonotype was detected ten times or more. V usage is TRBV5-4 and J usage is TRBJ2-1; the match to TRBD1 covers 9 bases. The CDR3 sequence is 13 residues long. After removal of 4 bases from V and 6 bases from J, the junction contained 2 bases not matched to a gene. Germline values: CDR1 SGHNT, CDR2 YYREEE (reference sequence). The CDR3 DNA is TGTGCCAGCAGCGTGACAGGGGGCAATGAGCAGTTCTTC. Residues: CASSVTGGNEQFF.

At least ten counts were recorded for this clonotype. This chain uses TRBV5-1 with TRBJ2-5, with 7 bases lining up with TRBD1. V trimming: 6 bases; J trimming: 2 bases; junction bases outside the gene matches: 16. Germline CDR1 and CDR2: SGHRS and YFSETQ. The CDR3 spans 17 residues. The CDR3 reads CASTLESIRTGQETQYF. CDR3 nucleotides: TGCGCCAGCACCCTAGAGTCCATTCGGACAGGACAAGAGACCCAGTACTTC.

This clonotype has more than one count but fewer than ten. The chain couples TRBV5-5 to TRBJ2-6; TRBD2 is a possible D gene (5 bases). V was clipped by 4 bases and J by 0 bases, with 14 bases between them. Germline CDR1 reads SGHKS; CDR2 reads YYEKEE (reference sequence). The CDR3 totals 17 residues. The CDR3 nucleotides are TGTGCCAGCAGCCCCAGGACTGACTACTCTGGGGCCAACGTCCTGACTTTC. The encoded protein is CASSPRTDYSGANVLTF. Filled out from reference TRBV5-5 and TRBJ2-6, the complete variable domain reads DAGVTQSPTHLIKTRGQQVTLRCSPISGHKSVSWYQQVLGQGPQFIFQYYEKEERGRGNFPDRFSARQFPNYSSELNVNALLLGDSALYLCASSPRTDYSGANVLTFGAGSRLTVL.

There are many counts of this clonotype. V and J are TRBV9 and TRBJ1-1, with D possibly TRBD1 on 5 matching bases. The germline V gene encodes CDR1 SGDLS and CDR2 YYNGEE. V lost 4 bases to trimming and J lost 5 bases, with 15 bases between them. The CDR3 runs to 14 residues. CDR3 sequence reads: CASSPILGRTEAFF. The DNA of the CDR3 is TGTGCCAGCAGCCCAATTTTGGGACGGACTGAAGCTTTCTTT.

This clonotype was seen repeatedly, ten times or more. The gene calls are TRBV3-1 and TRBJ2-3; weak D call: TRBD2 (5 bases). This CDR3 spans 14 amino acids. The V and J ends lost 5 bases and 3 bases respectively, with 12 bases between them. The germline gives CDR1 LGHDT, CDR2 YNNKEL (reference sequence). This chain's CDR3 is CASSEYGITDTQYF. CDR3 sequence (DNA): TGTGCCAGCAGCGAGTACGGGATAACAGATACGCAGTATTTT.

The sample holds many counts of this clonotype. This chain links TRBV20-1 with TRBJ2-3, with no clear D. Looked up from germline, CDR1 is DFQATT and CDR2 is SNEGSKA (reference sequence). The V and J ends lost 6 bases and 4 bases respectively, with 17 bases between them. This CDR3 is built from 14 residues. The CDR3 is CSASTSSSSDTQYF. The CDR3 bases are TGCAGTGCCTCGACTTCGTCGTCCTCAGATACGCAGTATTTT.

This chain joins TRBV5-6 and TRBJ2-1; 8 positions match TRBD1. The J call may be wrong; the DNA end is better matched by TRBJ2-5. The CDR3 consists of 14 residues. Germline-derived CDR1 and CDR2 are SGHDT and YYEEEE. The chain's CDR3 is CASSTPGTGETQYF. CDR3 bases: TGTGCCAGCAGCACACCCGGGACAGGCGAGACCCAGTACTTC.

This clonotype was seen repeatedly, ten times or more. The chain couples TRBV20-1 to TRBJ2-3; TRBD2 matches at 7 bases. The CDR3 sequence is 13 residues long. Trimming at V came to 6 bases and at J to 14 bases, leaving 17 bases not matched to a gene. Looked up from germline, CDR1 is DFQATT and CDR2 is SNEGSKA (reference sequence). The DNA for the CDR3 is TGCAGTGCCCTCATACTCCCGGGGGGATGGGTGTATTTT. This gives the protein CSALILPGGWVYF.

This clonotype was seen ten or more times. V and J are TRBV24-1 and TRBJ1-5, with TRBD1 matching over 8 bases. J gave up 9 bases and V 4 bases, and 10 bases lay outside the gene matches. Germline V gene data show CDR1 as KGHDR and CDR2 as SFDVKD. The length of the CDR3 is 15 residues. The CDR3 spells CATSDAGQAGRPQHF. The CDR3 DNA is TGTGCCACCAGTGACGCGGGACAGGCGGGGCGGCCCCAGCATTTT.

Ten or more counts support this clonotype. The genes are TRBV7-2 and TRBJ2-7; possibly TRBD1 for D (6 bases). The CDR3 extends over 14 amino acids. Trimming left V 5 bases short and J 3 bases short, with 14 bases between. Germline CDR1 reads SGHTA; CDR2 reads FQGNSA. CDR3 bases: TGTGCCAGCAGCCCCCACGGGACAAACTACGAGCAGTACTTC. Its protein product is CASSPHGTNYEQYF.

The chain has TRBV19 and TRBJ1-2; D is possibly TRBD1 (6 bases). The V gene lost 6 bases and the J gene lost 8 bases, with 16 bases spanning the gap. The germline gives CDR1 LNHDA, CDR2 SQIVND (reference sequence). There are 13 residues in the CDR3. The CDR3 region has the DNA TGTGCCAGTAGAGAGTCGCTAGGGGGAGGCTACACCTTC. Translating it yields CASRESLGGGYTF.

This clonotype has at least ten counts. The chain recombines TRBV4-1 with TRBJ1-5; the D gene is possibly TRBD1 (5 bases). This CDR3 is 16 amino acids long. Germline CDR1 MGHRA, CDR2 YSYEKL. Between the trimmed V and J ends, which lost 0 bases and 2 bases, there was a span of 11 bases. CDR3 region: CASSQEFGRGNQPQHF. CDR3 bases: TGCGCCAGCAGCCAAGAGTTTGGCAGGGGCAATCAGCCCCAGCATTTT.

Ten or more counts support this clonotype. The CDR3 loop reads CASSPIWEGTGELFF. CDR3 DNA: TGCGCCAGCAGCCCGATTTGGGAGGGCACCGGGGAGCTGTTTTTT. The chain combines TRBV5-1 with TRBJ2-2; 7 nucleotides line up with TRBD2. Germline CDR1 is SGHRS and CDR2 is YFSETQ. The V segment lost 4 bases and the J segment 4 bases; nucleotides outside the gene matches: 7. The CDR3 extends over 15 amino acids.

The chain uses TRBV3-1 and TRBJ2-3; maybe TRBD2 (7 bases). Trimming pared 4 bases from V and 4 bases from J, leaving 9 bases between. The CDR3 contains 13 residues. Germline-derived CDR1 and CDR2 are LGHDT and YNNKEL (reference sequence). The CDR3 nucleotides read TGTGCCAGCAGCCGAGGGGGGGCAGATACGCAGTATTTT. Translation: CASSRGGADTQYF.

This clonotype was recorded many times. The chain links TRBV5-1 to TRBJ2-5; TRBD1 agrees at 7 bases. The CDR3 sequence is 16 residues long. Germline V gene data show CDR1 as SGHRS and CDR2 as YFSETQ. Germline trimming cut 6 bases from V and 1 base from J; bases unmatched to any gene: 12. CDR3 in amino acids: CASNEGAFYVQETQYF. As DNA, the CDR3 is TGCGCCAGCAACGAGGGGGCCTTCTATGTCCAAGAGACCCAGTACTTC.

The sample holds many counts of this clonotype. This sequence joins TRBV18 and TRBJ2-3; no reliable D call. The CDR3 extends over 14 amino acids. V was cut by 0 bases and J by 5 bases, with 9 bases left in between. Germline lookup yields CDR1 KGHSH and CDR2 LQKENI. CDR3 nucleotide sequence: TGTGCCAGCTCACCACCGATGAAGCTAGATACGCAGTATTTT. Encoded protein: CASSPPMKLDTQYF.

This clonotype has at least ten counts. V gene TRBV30 combines with J gene TRBJ2-2; D is unresolved. Germline V gene lookup returns CDR1 GTSNPN and CDR2 SVGIG (reference sequence). The CDR3 has 12 amino acids. The ends were cut back, 0 bases at V and 7 bases at J, with 6 bases in the middle. The CDR3 loop is CAWSVRNGELFF. The DNA of the CDR3 is TGTGCCTGGAGTGTACGTAACGGGGAGCTGTTTTTT.

This clonotype was counted ten times or more. V usage is TRBV3-1 and J usage is TRBJ1-1; D might be TRBD1 (5 bases). The CDR3 spans 14 residues. In germline, CDR1 is LGHDT, CDR2 YNNKEL (reference sequence). V dropped 2 bases and J dropped 1 base, with 8 bases sitting between them. CDR3 sequence (DNA): TGTGCCAGCAGCCAAATGCAGGGGAACACTGAAGCTTTCTTT. Amino acids: CASSQMQGNTEAFF.

This clonotype showed up many times. The chain has TRBV6-1 and TRBJ2-6, with D unresolved. Germline V gives CDR1 MNHNS, CDR2 SASEGT. This CDR3 region has 14 residues. Trimming removed 3 bases from V and 0 bases from J, with 3 bases in between. The CDR3 nucleotides read TGTGCCAGCAGTGACAACTCTGGGGCCAACGTCCTGACTTTC. Translating gives CASSDNSGANVLTF.

This clonotype was counted many times. This chain connects TRBV5-1 to TRBJ2-1, with 11 nucleotides matching TRBD2. The germline V gene has CDR1 SGHRS and CDR2 YFSETQ. CDR3 length: 14 amino acids. V trimming: 0 bases; J trimming: 10 bases; junction bases outside the gene matches: 3. The CDR3 DNA sequence: TGCGCCAGCAGCTTGGTGACTAGCGGGAAGGAGCAGTTCTTC. Amino acids: CASSLVTSGKEQFF.

This clonotype was seen repeatedly, ten times or more. The genes are TRBV5-1 and TRBJ1-1, with 10 bases fitting TRBD1. The CDR3 extends over 15 amino acids. V gave up 4 bases and J gave up 4 bases; unmatched junction bases: 7. Germline CDR1 and CDR2: SGHRS and YFSETQ. The CDR3 reads CASSRDRGGFTEAFF. The CDR3 DNA is TGCGCCAGCAGCCGGGACAGGGGTGGATTCACTGAAGCTTTCTTT.

For this clonotype: Just one base apart from a much larger clone, this may be a read error. The chain is built from TRBV6-2 or TRBV6-3 and TRBJ2-1, with 7 positions matching TRBD2. Unmatched junction bases numbered 13, after V lost 2 bases and J lost 3 bases. The CDR3 has 18 amino acids. Per the germline V gene, CDR1 is MNHEY and CDR2 is SVGEGT. The CDR3 loop reads CASSYRLAVGRGYNEQFF. CDR3 nucleotide sequence: TGTGCCAGCAGTTACCGGCTAGCGGTGGGGAGGGGCTACAATGAGCAGTTCTTC.

This clonotype showed up many times. This chain joins TRBV25-1 and TRBJ2-7, with TRBD1 matching over 8 bases. Losses at the gene ends were 3 bases for V and 0 bases for J; bases not matched to a gene: 13. CDR1 is MGHDK, CDR2 SYGVNS, per germline. This CDR3 spans 18 amino acids. The CDR3 sequence is CASSDEVGGQGGSYEQYF. The CDR3 DNA is TGTGCCAGCAGTGACGAGGTTGGCGGACAGGGAGGCTCCTACGAGCAGTACTTC.

In this sample, this clonotype turned up many times. The chain has TRBV7-6 and TRBJ1-1, with a tentative D call TRBD1 (5 bases). The CDR3 extends over 14 amino acids. CDR1 is SGHVS and CDR2 is FNYEAQ in the germline V gene. Deletions cut 5 bases from V and 1 base from J, with 11 bases between. In DNA form, the CDR3 reads TGTGCCAGCAGCCCGGGGGTAAGGAACACTGAAGCTTTCTTT. Its translation: CASSPGVRNTEAFF.

In its sample, this clonotype was seen many times. The V and J genes are TRBV7-2 and TRBJ2-7, with a possible D match to TRBD1 (6 bases). The CDR3 contains 15 residues. Trimming stripped 1 base from V and 0 bases from J, with 10 bases between. The germline CDR1 and CDR2 sequences are SGHTA and FQGNSA. The CDR3 loop reads CASSLDRVTSYEQYF. In DNA, the CDR3 is TGTGCCAGCAGCTTAGACAGGGTTACCTCCTACGAGCAGTACTTC.

The chain combines TRBV3-1 with TRBJ2-2; TRBD1 matches 8 bases. The CDR3 sequence is 16 residues long. CDR1 is LGHDT, CDR2 YNNKEL, per germline (reference sequence). Trimming removed 1 base from V and 4 bases from J; junction bases left unmatched: 5. This CDR3 is CASSQVTGVRTGELFF. As DNA, the CDR3 is TGTGCCAGCAGCCAAGTGACAGGGGTTCGCACCGGGGAGCTGTTTTTT.

The chain uses TRBV29-1 and TRBJ1-2; TRBD1 matches at 8 bases. There are 14 residues in the CDR3. The germline CDR1 and CDR2 sequences are SQVTM and ANQGSEA. With V trimmed by 3 bases and J by 4 bases, 7 bases remained unmatched. The CDR3 sequence is CSVDAGQGSYGYTF. CDR3 in DNA: TGCAGCGTTGACGCAGGACAGGGAAGCTATGGCTACACCTTC.